This T cell receptor (beta chain) derives from a study of blood T cell repertoires in COVID-19 (TCRdb year 2020). About the full investigation: Samples from collaborators originated in the United States, Italy and Spain and spanned both the acute and convalescent phases of COVID-19. Deeply sampled blood TCRbeta repertoires from subjects exposed to, actively infected with, or recovered from COVID-19 were included in the dataset. The repertoires were made available in a free public database intended to serve as a resource for research on the immune response to SARS-CoV-2. Sample metadata almost always included a de-identified subject ID, COVID-19 status, age in years and sex. The material from the prospective study consisted of cDNA or gDNA derived from T cells, B-cell-depleted T cells, or PBMCs. Samples came from the ongoing ImmuneRACE study (first 160 participants) plus 1,254 subjects from 6 global collaborators. Where available, HLA class I and class II types were obtained from metadata supplied by the sample provider rather than from assay-based typing. General study outcomes and caveats: The quantity of clinical and demographic metadata differed by source and by participant and was supplied without curation.

TCRbeta CDR3 regions were amplified from genomic DNA using the immunoSEQ Assay, a bias-controlled multiplex PCR. The original methods were these. Nucleated cell counts per sample were estimated from amplification of reference gene primers within the assay. To quantify the absolute abundance of each unique TCRbeta CDR3 rearrangement, sequence reads were collapsed and filtered. Productive Simpson clonality was computed per sample as the square root of Simpson's diversity index over productive rearrangements. TCRdb retrieved this table from immuneACCESS and kept in-frame rearrangements only. Not all clones are present; in checked studies, unresolved V genes account for under half, and no reason is known for the remainder. The DNA gave D and trimming, while V, J and clone size come from that table. The sample records 17,000 or so clones, over 70% of which are singletons. The ten largest clones represent 3% to 3.5% of the sample.

CDR1 and CDR2 (MNHEY, SVGAGI) derive from the germline V gene. Inclusive of the bounding cysteine and phenylalanine, the CDR3 is 13 residues long. Only CDR3 DNA is held: 39 bases, read in frame from base 1. The V end loses 8 bases and the J end loses 7 bases, and a stretch of 17 bases separates them. The collaborating institutions used their own protocols to collect whole blood in K2EDTA tubes. Collaborator samples were shipped for TCRbeta analysis as frozen whole blood, isolated PBMCs, or DNA extracted from either sample type. With respect to this clone: Its antigen remains undetermined. One base away there is no much larger clone; base qualities are not given.

The sample consisted of peripheral blood. The sequence joins TRBV6-5 to TRBJ1-2; the D gene is possibly TRBD1, with 6 bases matching. This sequence originates from a human donor in a cohort sampled during active COVID-19. The DNA sequence is as follows: TGTGCCAGCGAGATAACAGGGCACGGTGGCTACACCTTC. The resulting protein is CASEITGHGGYTF.